This T cell receptor beta chain was recorded in a study of blood T cells in healthy people across ages. Study findings and constraints: Naive T cell percentage showed a strong correlation with the diversity of TCR beta. Donor CMV status, an unknown factor, possibly confounded changes in expanded clonotypes. More naive CD4+ cells and higher diversity marked long-lived donors relative to aged donors.

A sample-barcoded 5' primer and a J-beta primer mix were used in a second PCR of about 7 to 12 cycles. Each cDNA was tagged by a template-switch adaptor containing 12 random nucleotides. Using its own MiXCR run on the 5' RACE reads, TCRdb lists one record per CDR3 protein. Here the sample spans around 1,900,000 distinct CDR3 sequences, more than 35% being singletons. V gave up 10 bases and J gave up 3 bases, with 20 bases separating them. Germline assignment: CDR1 SNHLY and CDR2 FYNNEI. The CDR3 totals 15 residues. As regards this clonotype: Its antigen is not known.

The chain uses TRBV2 and TRBJ2-3; a weak D match, TRBD1 (5 bases). The TCR sequence derives from a human donor in good health. The specimen was blood. DNA of the CDR3: TGTGCCACCCCTTCTTGGGGCAGAACTACAGATACGCAGTATTTT. Translated: CATPSWGRTTDTQYF.